This is a list of T cell receptor beta chains from one sample in a study of CD8+ T cells in alopecia areata. Clones were sequenced by immunoSEQ multiplex PCR, and TCRdb holds only the in-frame ones, with some missing. The sample consists of about 220,000 clones, 50% to 70% of them appearing once. The sequenced sample was CD4+ T cells sorted from blood, obtained at week 4, from a patient treated with tofacitinib. The receptors originated from a human donor with alopecia areata. CDR3s include the opening cysteine and the closing phenylalanine or tryptophan. Each record gives: J gene, D gene, V gene, CDR3 protein. D genes are given only for firm matches.

TRBJ2-2 . TRBV29-1 CSGRQLGTGELFF
TRBJ2-3 . TRBV5-1 CASSPTERQYF
TRBJ1-4 . TRBV9 CASSVTGTNEKLFF
TRBJ2-3 TRBD2 TRBV15 CATSRELADQGTQYF
TRBJ2-5 . TRBV9 CASSTGRGQETQYF
TRBJ1-6 . TRBV14 CASSQSRNSPLHF
TRBJ2-3 TRBD1 TRBV14 CASSQDPGGITDTQYF
TRBJ2-3 . TRBV29-1 CSVERGLSTDTQYF
TRBJ1-5 . TRBV14 CASSQDLGQPQHF
TRBJ1-1 TRBD1 TRBV29-1 CSVVGQGLKRAFF
TRBJ2-1 TRBD2 TRBV4-1 CASSQDLFGLEFNEQFF
TRBJ2-3 TRBD2 TRBV29-1 CSVQAGDTQYF
TRBJ2-7 . TRBV5-1 CASSLAGTYSYEQYF
TRBJ2-1 . TRBV20-1 CSASVYNEQFF
TRBJ1-4 TRBD1 TRBV10-3 CASSYSGTGSEKLFF
TRBJ2-7 TRBD1 TRBV7-2 CASSFKGTGGPYEQYF
TRBJ2-7 TRBD1 TRBV27 CASRSFSGQVIF
TRBJ2-6 TRBD1 TRBV7-2 CASSPWTGRVSGANVLTF
TRBJ1-1 TRBD1 TRBV11-2 CASSLGSGTGGTEAFF
TRBJ1-2 TRBD1 TRBV30 CAWSVYQGAYGYTF
TRBJ1-2 . TRBV29-1 CSVDKGLGGGYTF
TRBJ2-5 TRBD2 TRBV4-2 CASSQVAGDQETQYF
TRBJ2-3 . TRBV29-1 CSVTRAVSQGDTQYF
TRBJ1-5 . TRBV27 CASSLSGRNQPQHF
TRBJ2-7 . TRBV29-1 CSVGDGLRGYEQYF
TRBJ2-2 . TRBV7-2 CASSLLRTTGELFF
TRBJ1-2 . TRBV10-3 CAISESRGVNYGYTF
TRBJ2-2 TRBD1 TRBV30 CAWSRDRITGELFF
TRBJ1-5 . TRBV27 CASRQALDRPQHF
TRBJ1-1 . TRBV29-1 CSVERKMNTEAFF
TRBJ2-7 . TRBV30 CAWSSRGYEQYF
TRBJ2-3 . TRBV5-1 CASSASGNPADTQYF
TRBJ2-7 TRBD1 TRBV18 CASSPSGQNYEQYF
TRBJ1-5 . TRBV30 CAWSAGLNQPQHF
TRBJ1-2 . TRBV18 CASSPGHLYTF